These 5 T cell receptor beta chains originate from one sample sequenced in a study of blood T cell repertoires in COVID-19. Sequencing used immunoSEQ multiplex PCR; TCRdb keeps in-frame clones, though not all of them. The sample yields fewer than 600,000 clones, nearly 90% seen once. The sequencing input was peripheral blood. The receptor set was obtained from a man younger than 35 with COVID-19, enrolled during active disease.

The chain uses TRBV21-1 and TRBJ2-7; the DNA was not compared with TRBD2, the D call given in the table. TRBV21-1 is listed as a pseudogene. The CDR3 totals 10 residues. CDR3 in amino acids: CARRGYEQYF. The CDR3 bases are TGTGCACGACGGGGCTACGAGCAGTACTTC.

CDR3 sequence reads: CASSWNSGEAYEQYF. DNA of the CDR3: TGTGCCAGCAGTTGGAATAGCGGGGAAGCCTACGAGCAGTACTTC. The J gene is TRBJ2-7, the V gene TRBV6-5; TRBD2 matches 8 bases. CDR1 is MNHEY and CDR2 is SVGAGI in the germline V gene. The V gene end was trimmed by 4 bases and the J gene end by 2 bases; junction bases not matched to a gene: 7. CDR3 length equals 15 residues.

This sequence joins TRBV2 and TRBJ1-4; D call uncertain. The length of the CDR3 is 14 residues. V lost 7 bases and J lost 4, with 13 bases in between. Germline CDR1 SNHLY, CDR2 FYNNEI. DNA of the CDR3: TGTGCCAGCACCCCGACTGAACTTAATGAAAAACTGTTTTTT. Residues: CASTPTELNEKLFF.

The rearrangement uses TRBV5-4 and TRBJ1-6, with D unresolved. There are 12 residues in the CDR3. Germline V gene lookup returns CDR1 SGHNT and CDR2 YYREEE (reference sequence). V lost 4 bases and J lost 7, with 6 bases in between. Here the CDR3 reads CASSPENSPLHF. The CDR3 DNA sequence: TGTGCCAGCAGCCCGGAGAATTCACCCCTCCACTTT.

This chain links TRBV5-1 with TRBJ2-7; D is undetermined. The CDR3 length is 15 residues. CDR1 is SGHRS, CDR2 YFSETQ, per germline. Trimming removed 4 bases from V and 4 bases from J, with 18 bases in between. Here the CDR3 reads CASSLTPDNTYEQYF. The CDR3 region has the DNA TGCGCCAGCAGCCTAACCCCAGACAATACGTACGAGCAGTACTTC.